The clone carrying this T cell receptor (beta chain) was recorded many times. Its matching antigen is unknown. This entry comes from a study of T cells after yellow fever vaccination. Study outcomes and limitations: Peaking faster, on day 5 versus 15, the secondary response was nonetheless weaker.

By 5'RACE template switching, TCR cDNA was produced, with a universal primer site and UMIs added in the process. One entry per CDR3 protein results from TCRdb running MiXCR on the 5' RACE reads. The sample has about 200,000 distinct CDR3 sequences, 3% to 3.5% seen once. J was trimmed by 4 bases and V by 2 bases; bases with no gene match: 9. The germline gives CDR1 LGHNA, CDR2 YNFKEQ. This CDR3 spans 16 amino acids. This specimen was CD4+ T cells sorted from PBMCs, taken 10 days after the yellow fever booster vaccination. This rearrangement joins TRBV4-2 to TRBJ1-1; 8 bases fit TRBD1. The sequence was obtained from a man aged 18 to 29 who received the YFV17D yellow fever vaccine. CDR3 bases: TGTGCCAGCAGCCAACTTGCAGGGGGCGACTTCACTGAAGCTTTCTTT. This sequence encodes CASSQLAGGDFTEAFF.